This TCR beta chain was retrieved from a study of Ad26.COV2.S vaccination and SARS-CoV-2 variants. Sequencing used immunoSEQ multiplex PCR; TCRdb keeps in-frame clones, though not all of them. The sample contains some 450,000 clones, about 92% of which appear only once. Treatment described: about 20 received Ad26.COV2.S at low or high dose, single or two shots; a few received placebo; per-sample allocation not given. At day 63 after the first vaccine or placebo injection, samples were drawn. Whole-study results and caveats: People who got the vaccine or the placebo had similar non-spike TCR breadth.

Trimming left V 2 bases short and J 4 bases short, with 11 bases between. The CDR3 is 14 residues long. CDR1 and CDR2 (germline): MDHEN, SYDVKM. In its sample, this clone was seen once. Its antigen is as yet unknown. The chain recombines TRBV28 with TRBJ1-2; D is perhaps TRBD1 (5 bases). The TCR was taken from a person aged 18-65 years who received the Ad26.COV2.S COVID-19 vaccine or a placebo. The input for sequencing was peripheral blood, taken in a trial of Ad26.COV2.S vaccine versus placebo. The CDR3 loop reads CASSLVTAAYGYTF. CDR3 DNA sequence: TGTGCCAGCAGTTTAGTGACAGCAGCCTATGGCTACACCTTC.